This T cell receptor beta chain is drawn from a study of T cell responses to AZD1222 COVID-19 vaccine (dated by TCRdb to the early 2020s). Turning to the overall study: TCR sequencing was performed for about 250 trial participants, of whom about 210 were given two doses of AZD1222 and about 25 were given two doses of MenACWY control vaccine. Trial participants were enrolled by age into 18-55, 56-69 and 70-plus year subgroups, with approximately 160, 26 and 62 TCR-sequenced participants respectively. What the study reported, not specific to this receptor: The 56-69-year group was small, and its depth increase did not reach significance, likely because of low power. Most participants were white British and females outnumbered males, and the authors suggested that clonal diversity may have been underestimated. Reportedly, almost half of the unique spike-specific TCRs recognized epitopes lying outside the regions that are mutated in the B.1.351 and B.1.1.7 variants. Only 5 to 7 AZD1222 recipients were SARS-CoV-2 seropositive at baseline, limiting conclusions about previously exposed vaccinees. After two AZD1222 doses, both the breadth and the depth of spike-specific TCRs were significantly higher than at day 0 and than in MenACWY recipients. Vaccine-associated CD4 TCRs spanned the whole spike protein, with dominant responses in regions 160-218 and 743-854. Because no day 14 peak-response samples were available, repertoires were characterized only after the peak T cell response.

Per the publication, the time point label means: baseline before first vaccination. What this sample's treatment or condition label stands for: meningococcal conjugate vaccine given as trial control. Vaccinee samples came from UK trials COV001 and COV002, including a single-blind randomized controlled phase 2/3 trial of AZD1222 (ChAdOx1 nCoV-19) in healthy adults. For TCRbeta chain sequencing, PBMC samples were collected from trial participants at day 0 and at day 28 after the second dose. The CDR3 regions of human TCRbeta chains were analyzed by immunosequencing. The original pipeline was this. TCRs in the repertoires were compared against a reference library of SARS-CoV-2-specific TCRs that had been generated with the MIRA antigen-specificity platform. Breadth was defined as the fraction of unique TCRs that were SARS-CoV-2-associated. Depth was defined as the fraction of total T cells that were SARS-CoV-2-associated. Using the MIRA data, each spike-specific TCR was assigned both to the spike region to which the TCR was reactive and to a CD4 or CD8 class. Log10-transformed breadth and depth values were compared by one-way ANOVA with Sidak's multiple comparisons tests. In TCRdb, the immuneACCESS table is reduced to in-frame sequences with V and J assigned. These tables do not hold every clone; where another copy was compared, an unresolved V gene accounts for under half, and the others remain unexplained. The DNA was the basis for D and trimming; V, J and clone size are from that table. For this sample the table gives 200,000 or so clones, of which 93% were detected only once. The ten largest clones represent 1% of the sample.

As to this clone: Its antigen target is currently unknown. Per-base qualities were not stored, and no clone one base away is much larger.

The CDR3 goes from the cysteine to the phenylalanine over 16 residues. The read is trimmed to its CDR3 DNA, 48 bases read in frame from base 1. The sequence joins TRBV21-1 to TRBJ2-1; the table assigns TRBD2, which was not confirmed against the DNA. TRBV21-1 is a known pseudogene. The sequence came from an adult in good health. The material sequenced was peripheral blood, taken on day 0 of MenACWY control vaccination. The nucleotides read TGTGCCAGCAGCAGTCGGACTAGCGGGGACTACAATGAGCAGTTCTTC. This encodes CASSSRTSGDYNEQFF.